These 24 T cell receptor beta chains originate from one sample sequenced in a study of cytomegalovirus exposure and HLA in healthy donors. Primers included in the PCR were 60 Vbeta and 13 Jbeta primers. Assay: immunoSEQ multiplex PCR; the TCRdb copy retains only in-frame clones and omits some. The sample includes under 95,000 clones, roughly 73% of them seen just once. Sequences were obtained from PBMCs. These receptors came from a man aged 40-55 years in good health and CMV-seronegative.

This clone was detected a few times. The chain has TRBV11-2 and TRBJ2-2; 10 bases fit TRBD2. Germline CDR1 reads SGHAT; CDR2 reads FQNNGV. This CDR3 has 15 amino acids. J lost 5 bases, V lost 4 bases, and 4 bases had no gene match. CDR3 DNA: TGTGCCAGCAGCTCACTAGCGGGAAGGACCGGGGAGCTGTTTTTT. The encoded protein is CASSSLAGRTGELFF.

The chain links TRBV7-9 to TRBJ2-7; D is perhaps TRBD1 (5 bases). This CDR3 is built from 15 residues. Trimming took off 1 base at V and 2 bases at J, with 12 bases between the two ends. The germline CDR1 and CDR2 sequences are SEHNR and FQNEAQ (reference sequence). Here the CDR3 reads CASSLEAGSTYEQYF. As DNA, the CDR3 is TGTGCCAGCAGCTTAGAGGCAGGGTCAACCTACGAGCAGTACTTC.

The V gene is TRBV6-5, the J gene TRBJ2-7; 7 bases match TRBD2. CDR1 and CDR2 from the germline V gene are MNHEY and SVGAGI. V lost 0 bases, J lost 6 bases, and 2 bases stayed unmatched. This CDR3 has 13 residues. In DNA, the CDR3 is TGTGCCAGCAGTTACTCGGGAGGGCGCGAGCAGTACTTC. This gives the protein CASSYSGGREQYF.

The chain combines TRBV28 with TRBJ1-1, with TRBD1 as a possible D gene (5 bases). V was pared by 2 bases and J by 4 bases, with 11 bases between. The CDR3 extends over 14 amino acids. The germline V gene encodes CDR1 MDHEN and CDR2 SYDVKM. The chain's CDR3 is CASSLPGKGTEAFF. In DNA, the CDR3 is TGTGCCAGCAGTTTACCAGGGAAAGGCACTGAAGCTTTCTTT.

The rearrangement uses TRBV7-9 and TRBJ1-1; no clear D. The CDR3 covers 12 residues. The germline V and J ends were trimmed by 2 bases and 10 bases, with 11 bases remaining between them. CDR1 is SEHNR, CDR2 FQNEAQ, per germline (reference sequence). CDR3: CASSLSEGRAFF. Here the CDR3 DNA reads TGTGCCAGCAGCTTATCTGAGGGTCGAGCTTTCTTT.

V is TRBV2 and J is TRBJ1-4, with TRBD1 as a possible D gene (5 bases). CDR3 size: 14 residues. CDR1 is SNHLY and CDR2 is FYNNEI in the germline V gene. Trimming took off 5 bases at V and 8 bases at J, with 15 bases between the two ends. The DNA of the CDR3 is TGTGCCAGCAGTCCAGGGAGGATAGAAGAAAAACTGTTTTTT. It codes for CASSPGRIEEKLFF. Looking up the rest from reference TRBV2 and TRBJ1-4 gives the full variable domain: EPEVTQTPSHQVTQMGQEVILRCVPISNHLYFYWYRQILGQKVEFLVSFYNNEISEKSEIFDDQFSVERPDGSNFTLKIRSTKLEDSAMYFCASSPGRIEEKLFFGSGTQLSVL.

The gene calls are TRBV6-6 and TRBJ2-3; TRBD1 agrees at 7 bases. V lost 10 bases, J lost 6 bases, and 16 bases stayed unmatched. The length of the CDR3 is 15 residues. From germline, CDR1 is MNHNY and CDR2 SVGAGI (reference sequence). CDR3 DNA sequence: TGTGCCACAACAACAGGGGTCTTAGGAAGGGATACGCAGTATTTT. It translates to CATTTGVLGRDTQYF.

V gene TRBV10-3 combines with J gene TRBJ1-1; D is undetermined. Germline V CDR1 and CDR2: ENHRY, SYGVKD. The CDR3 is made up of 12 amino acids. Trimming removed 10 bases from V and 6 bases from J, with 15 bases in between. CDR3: CATRAREAEAFF. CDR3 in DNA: TGTGCCACTAGGGCCCGGGAGGCTGAAGCTTTCTTT.

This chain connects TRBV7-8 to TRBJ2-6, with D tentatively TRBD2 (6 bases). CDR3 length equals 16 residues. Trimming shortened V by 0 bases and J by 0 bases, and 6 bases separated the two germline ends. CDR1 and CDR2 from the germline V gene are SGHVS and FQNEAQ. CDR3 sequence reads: CASSLAGLSGANVLTF. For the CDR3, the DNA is TGTGCCAGCAGCTTAGCGGGACTCTCTGGGGCCAACGTCCTGACTTTC.

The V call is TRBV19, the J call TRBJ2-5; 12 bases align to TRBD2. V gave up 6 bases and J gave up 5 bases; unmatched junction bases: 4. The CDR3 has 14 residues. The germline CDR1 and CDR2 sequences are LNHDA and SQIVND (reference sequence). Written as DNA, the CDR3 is TGTGCCAGTAGCCTAGCGGGAGGGAGGGAGACCCAGTACTTC. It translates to CASSLAGGRETQYF.

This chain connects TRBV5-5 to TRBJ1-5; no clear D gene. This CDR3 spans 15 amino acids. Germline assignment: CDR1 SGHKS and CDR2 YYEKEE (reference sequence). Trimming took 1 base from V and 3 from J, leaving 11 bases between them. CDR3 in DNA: TGTGCCAGCAGCTTGTGGAGTCAGAACAATCAGCCCCAGCATTTT. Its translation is CASSLWSQNNQPQHF. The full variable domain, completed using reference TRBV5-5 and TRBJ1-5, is DAGVTQSPTHLIKTRGQQVTLRCSPISGHKSVSWYQQVLGQGPQFIFQYYEKEERGRGNFPDRFSARQFPNYSSELNVNALLLGDSALYLCASSLWSQNNQPQHFGDGTRLSIL.

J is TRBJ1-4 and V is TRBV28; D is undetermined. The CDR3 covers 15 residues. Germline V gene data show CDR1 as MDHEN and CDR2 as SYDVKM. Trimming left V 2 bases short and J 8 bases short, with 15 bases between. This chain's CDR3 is CASSLRPQRAEKLFF. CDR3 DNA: TGTGCCAGCAGTTTACGGCCGCAGAGGGCGGAAAAACTGTTTTTT.

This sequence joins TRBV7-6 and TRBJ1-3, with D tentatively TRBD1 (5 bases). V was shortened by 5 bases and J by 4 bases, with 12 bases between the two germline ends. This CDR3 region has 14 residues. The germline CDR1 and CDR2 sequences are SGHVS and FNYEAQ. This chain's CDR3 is CASSPSRGGNTIYF. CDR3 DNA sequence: TGTGCCAGCAGCCCTAGTCGGGGGGGAAACACCATATATTTT.

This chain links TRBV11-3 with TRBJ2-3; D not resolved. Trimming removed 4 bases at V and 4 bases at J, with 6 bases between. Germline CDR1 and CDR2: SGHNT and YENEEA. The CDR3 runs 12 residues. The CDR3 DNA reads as TGTGCCAGCAGCTATACTCCAGATACGCAGTATTTT. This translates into CASSYTPDTQYF. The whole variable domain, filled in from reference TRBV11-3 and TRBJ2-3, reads EAGVVQSPRYKIIEKKQPVAFWCNPISGHNTLYWYLQNLGQGPELLIRYENEEAVDDSQLPKDRFSAERLKGVDSTLKIQPAELGDSAVYLCASSYTPDTQYFGPGTRLTVL.

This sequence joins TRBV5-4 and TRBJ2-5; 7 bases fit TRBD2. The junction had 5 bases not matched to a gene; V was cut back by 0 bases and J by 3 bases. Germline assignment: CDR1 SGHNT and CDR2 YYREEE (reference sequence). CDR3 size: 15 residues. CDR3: CASSLVGDYKETQYF. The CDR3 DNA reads TGTGCCAGCAGCTTGGTCGGGGACTATAAAGAGACCCAGTACTTC.

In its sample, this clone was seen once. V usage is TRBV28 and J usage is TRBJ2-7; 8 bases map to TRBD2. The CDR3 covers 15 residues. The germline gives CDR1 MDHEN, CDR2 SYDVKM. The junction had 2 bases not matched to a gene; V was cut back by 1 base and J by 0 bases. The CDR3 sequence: CASSLSLAGSYEQYF. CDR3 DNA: TGTGCCAGCAGTTTATCCCTAGCGGGCTCCTACGAGCAGTACTTC.

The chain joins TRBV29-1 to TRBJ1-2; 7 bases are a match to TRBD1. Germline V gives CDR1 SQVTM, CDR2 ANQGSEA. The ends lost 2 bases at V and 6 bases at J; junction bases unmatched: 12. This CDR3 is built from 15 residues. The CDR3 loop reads CSVEISGGVWDGYTF. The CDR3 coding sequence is TGCAGCGTTGAAATCTCAGGGGGAGTATGGGATGGCTACACCTTC.

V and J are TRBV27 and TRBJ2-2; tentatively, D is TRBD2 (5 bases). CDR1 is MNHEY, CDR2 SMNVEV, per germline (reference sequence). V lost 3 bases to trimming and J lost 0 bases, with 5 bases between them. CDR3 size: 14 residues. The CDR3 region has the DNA TGTGCCAGCAGTTTGCGGGCGAACACCGGGGAGCTGTTTTTT. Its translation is CASSLRANTGELFF.

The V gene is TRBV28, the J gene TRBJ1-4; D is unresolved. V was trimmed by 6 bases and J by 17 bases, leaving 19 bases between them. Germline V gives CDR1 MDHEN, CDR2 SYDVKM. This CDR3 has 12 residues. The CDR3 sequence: CASSSLGNPNFF. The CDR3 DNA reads TGTGCCAGCAGCTCCCTCGGTAATCCCAACTTTTTT.

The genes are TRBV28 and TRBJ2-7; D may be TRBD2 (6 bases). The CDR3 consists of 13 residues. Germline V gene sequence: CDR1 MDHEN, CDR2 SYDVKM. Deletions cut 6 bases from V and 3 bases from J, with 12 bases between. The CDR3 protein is CASRNGGNYEQYF. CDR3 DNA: TGTGCCAGCAGAAACGGAGGGAACTACGAGCAGTACTTC.

DNA for the CDR3: TGTGCCAGCAGCTTTACAGGGGCCAACGTCCTGACTTTC. Translating it yields CASSFTGANVLTF. V usage is TRBV11-2 and J usage is TRBJ2-6; unclear D gene. V was cut by 3 bases and J by 4 bases, with 4 bases left in between. This CDR3 is 13 amino acids long. Germline CDR1 and CDR2: SGHAT and FQNNGV. The entire variable domain, with the rest obtained from reference TRBV11-2 and TRBJ2-6, is as follows: EAGVAQSPRYKIIEKRQSVAFWCNPISGHATLYWYQQILGQGPKLLIQFQNNGVVDDSQLPKDRFSAERLKGVDSTLKIQPAKLEDSAVYLCASSFTGANVLTFGAGSRLTVL.

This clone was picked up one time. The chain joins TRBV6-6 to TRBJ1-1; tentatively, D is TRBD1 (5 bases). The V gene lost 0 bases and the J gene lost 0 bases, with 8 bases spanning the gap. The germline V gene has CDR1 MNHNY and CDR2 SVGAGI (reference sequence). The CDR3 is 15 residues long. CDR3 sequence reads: CASSYSWTLNTEAFF. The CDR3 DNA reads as TGTGCCAGCAGTTACTCCTGGACATTGAACACTGAAGCTTTCTTT.

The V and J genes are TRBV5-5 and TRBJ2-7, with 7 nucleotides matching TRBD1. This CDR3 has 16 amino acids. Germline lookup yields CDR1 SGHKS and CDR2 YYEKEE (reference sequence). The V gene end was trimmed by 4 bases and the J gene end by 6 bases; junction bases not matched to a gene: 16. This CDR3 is CASSPPSGTDLREQYF. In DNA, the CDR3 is TGTGCCAGCAGCCCTCCCTCCGGGACAGACCTCCGCGAGCAGTACTTC.

The CDR3 coding sequence is TGCGCCAGCAGCCAAGGCCTCGGGGTCTCCTATGGCTACACCTTC. It encodes CASSQGLGVSYGYTF. The V call is TRBV4-1, the J call TRBJ1-2; D is unresolved. V lost 1 base and J lost 4, with 13 bases in between. Germline V gene data show CDR1 as MGHRA and CDR2 as YSYEKL. This CDR3 contains 15 residues.